Detailed here is one T cell receptor (beta chain). The antigen it binds to is not known. Base qualities are missing; no much larger clone stands one base away. From cysteine to phenylalanine, the CDR3 is 11 amino acids long. The kept DNA is CDR3 alone, 33 bases in frame from the first base. The trim is 4 bases for V and 6 bases for J, with a gap of 9 bases between the germline ends. According to the germline V gene (reference sequence), CDR1 reads DFQATT and CDR2 reads SNEGSKA. The sample is drawn from a study of cytomegalovirus exposure and HLA in healthy donors (dated by TCRdb to 2017 to 2019). Regarding the research as a whole: An earlier analysis of several hundred of the donors reported 276 Gb of sequence data and 95 million to 140 million unique TCR beta sequences obtained from about 179 million T cells. An early release covering roughly 640 HLA-typed donors comprised 300 to 350 gigabases of sequencing data and tens of millions of unique TCR sequences. The genetic ancestry cluster associated with self-reported Caucasian donors included 65% to 90% of the roughly 400 genotyped donors. The aim of the study was to test whether cataloging public T cell receptors could identify signatures of past pathogen exposure. The study profiled the T cell repertoires of some 610 subjects by immunosequencing and related them to cytomegalovirus serostatus. Along with the approximately 600-subject first cohort, a separate validation cohort of over a hundred different subjects was used. High-throughput TCR immunosequencing, statistical association of individual TCRs with disease status, and machine learning were combined to predict cytomegalovirus infection status. A later analysis re-examined previously published TCR beta repertoires from roughly 650 donors and added high-resolution HLA genotyping to investigate patterns of TCR occurrence. The later analysis used no new phenotypic data to find candidate immune exposures, relying instead on TCR beta sequences and their occurrence across donors. An earlier analysis of a few hundred of the donors applied high-throughput TCR beta sequencing to assess whether each TCR beta V gene segment acted as functional or pseudogenic. Alongside the repertoire data, information on donor age, sex, ethnicity and CMV serostatus was compiled. A later genetic analysis used genome-wide SNP genotypes for about three fifths of the roughly 700 donors, treating that subset as a discovery cohort. Every discovery cohort repertoire had been produced on one sequencing platform. Both class I and class II loci were covered by HLA typing, at four-digit resolution. The number of donors typed differed by locus, with 629-630 for A, B, C, DRB1 and DQB1, about 500 for DQA1, nearly 610 for DPA1, and roughly 450 for DPB1. Because of strong linkage in the cohort, roughly five DR-DQ haplotypes were treated as single units for association and clustering. Among a few hundred genotyped donors of the cohort, an average of around 240,000 unique TCR beta nucleotide sequences were sequenced per donor, roughly a sixth of them non-productive.

What the authors observed across the whole study: Broadly in line with IMGT annotations, most TCR beta V segments showed up in productive rearrangements about 87% or about 30% of the time in an earlier analysis of roughly 590 of the donors. In the study, approximately 150 TCR beta chains were listed as associated with cytomegalovirus. This cohort had only TCR beta chains sequenced, and the lack of alpha or paired-chain data limited which features could be detected. Roughly uniform sequencing depth across donors was assumed in presence/absence analyses, although this assumption may not hold. When HLA alleles, especially DR and DQ, strongly co-occurred, TCR associations were difficult to assign to individual alleles. Because counts were too low, seventeen rarely observed V segments, including chromosome 9 orphons, were left out of the earlier analysis of some 600 of the donors. In vitro tests confirmed that a few of the cytomegalovirus-associated TCR beta chains recognize cytomegalovirus antigens. In a later genetic analysis, a missense DCLRE1C variant was associated with V-gene and J-gene trimming of TCR beta chains, and the association was replicated in an independent cohort. In a later analysis, several top co-occurrence clusters were reported to appear linked to parvovirus B19, influenza, CMV and Epstein-Barr virus. In a later analysis, most CMV-associated TCR beta chains were found to appear HLA-restricted, with HLA associations seemingly driven largely by CMV exposure. Because the 87-base-pair reads could not distinguish some IMGT-functional V segments, including TRBV6-2 and TRBV6-3, those segments were excluded. In a later analysis, some 17,000 TCR beta sequences were associated with specific HLA alleles at a false discovery rate of 0.05. In a later analysis, HLA-associated TCR beta chains showed more clonal expansion and lower generation probabilities than non-associated chains that were equally common. The classifier was reported to diagnose cytomegalovirus status with high specificity and sensitivity in both the original and validation cohorts. Correlated functional status among segregating V segments might reflect linkage disequilibrium, but an unknown experimental factor could not be ruled out. The authors suggested that the approach could potentially be generalized to other disease states and immunological phenotypes. Because some donors lacked HLA typing at each locus, the association tests relied only on the typed subset. In a later genetic analysis, fewer N-insertions in productive TCRs were reported among donors in an Asian-associated ancestry cluster than the roughly 700-donor mean. A group of highly shared sequence variants was considered likely to be a technical artifact of the sequencing pipeline. While some public TCRs were present in many individuals, most TCR sequences turned up only very rarely across donors. In a later analysis, the rate of TCR association differed among HLA loci, with DRB1 alleles having the most associated TCRs and HLA-C alleles having the fewest. A further reported finding was that TCR beta sequences accurately predicted the HLA-A and HLA-B alleles for most subjects in the first cohort. CMV serostatus was the only immune exposure information available for the cohort.

The library was obtained by the immunoSEQ multiplex PCR assay. The multiplex PCR relied on a mix of 60 forward primers for TCR Vbeta segments and 13 reverse primers for TCR Jbeta segments. The CDR3 region of rearranged TCR beta genes was amplified from genomic DNA with a multiplex PCR assay. The amplified TCR beta libraries were sequenced on the Illumina HiSeq System as 87-base-pair reads. On the authors' methods: A later analysis tallied some 79 million unique TCR beta chains across the 666 repertoires, and roughly 11 million of those chains were shared by two or more donors. To remove PCR and sequencing errors, raw reads were error-corrected and collapsed into unique sequences using a nearest-neighbor algorithm that merged closely related sequences. V, D and J gene segments were assigned by aligning CDR3 sequences to IMGT reference sequences. For a sequence to be retained, a match of at least six nucleotides to both a V gene segment and a J gene segment was required. Rearrangements were classified as productive when the CDR3 lacked stop codons and remained in frame with V and J, and all other rearrangements were classified as non-productive. CDR3 was defined by IMGT convention, running from the second conserved V-encoded cysteine to the conserved J-encoded phenylalanine. In an earlier analysis of more than 550 of the donors, sequences lacking an unambiguous match to a single V gene segment were excluded. In an earlier analysis of around 600 of the donors, V segments were called functional above 56.7% productive rearrangements and were called segregating when the between-donor standard deviation exceeded 5%. A statistical classification framework was developed to diagnose cytomegalovirus status using the catalog of TCR beta chain sequences. In a later analysis, V and J genes were assigned by comparing TCR nucleotide sequences against IMGT/GENE-DB human TR gene sequences. In a later analysis, CDR3 sequences and most-parsimonious VDJ recombination scenarios were assigned using the TCRdist pipeline. A later analysis defined each TCR beta chain by its CDR3 amino acid sequence plus V-gene family, and excluded reads lacking a unique V-gene family. In a later analysis, 500 to 650 highly shared, low-generation-probability nucleotide sequences were removed to address suspected cross-contamination and a sequencing artifact. In a later analysis, a clonal expansion index for each public chain was calculated from normalized within-repertoire ranks of inferred template counts. In a later analysis, generation probabilities were computed with a VDJ recombination model fitted to out-of-frame rearrangements, and the resulting probabilities were checked against IGoR. Hypergeometric tests were used in a later analysis to score TCR-TCR, TCR-HLA and TCR-CMV co-occurrence, with a repertoire-size bias correction applied to the TCR pairs. A later analysis estimated false discovery rates by permuting HLA or CMV assignments 20 times. A later analysis grouped co-occurring TCRs with DBSCAN, adding TCRdist sequence similarity when clustering within HLA-allele-positive subsets. For co-occurrence clustering, repertoires with fewer than 30,000 or more than 120,000 public chains were excluded, along with roughly 5 repertoires with anomalous nucleotide sharing. TCRdb provides this immuneACCESS table in a form limited to in-frame rearrangements. Some clones are lacking; in checked studies, under half of them reflect an unresolved V gene, and why the rest are absent is not known. V and J calls and clone size are those listed in that table; D and trimming were worked out from the DNA. This sample is represented by about 120,000 clones; 50% to 70% of them were singletons. The ten top clones hold roughly 9.7% of the sample.

The cohort was made up of approximately 670 healthy bone marrow donors. All cohort members were sampled while nominally healthy, although unrecorded immune exposures were likely present. The donor was CMV seropositive and was included in the group of 289 seropositive cohort members. A peripheral blood sample was collected from each donor, and TCR beta sequencing was performed on peripheral blood mononuclear cells. The Qiagen DNeasy Blood Extraction Kit was used to extract genomic DNA from the blood cell samples. The sample consisted of PBMCs. The TCR comes from a woman aged 40 to 49 in good health and CMV-seropositive. The receptor chain draws on TRBV20-1 and TRBJ1-1, with the D gene not confidently named. Read as DNA, the sequence is TGCAGTGCTACAGACGGGGCTGAAGCTTTCTTT. Its protein product is CSATDGAEAFF.